The next 2 T cell receptor beta chains were all read from a single sample in a study of blood T cell repertoires in COVID-19. Libraries were prepared by immunoSEQ multiplex PCR; TCRdb keeps only in-frame clonotypes and omits some of them. The repertoire consists of 200,000 to 250,000 clones, with roughly 90% occurring once and the leading ten covering roughly 6.3%. Sequencing input: peripheral blood. Every receptor here comes from a man in his sixties with acute or convalescent COVID-19.

This chain connects TRBV6-5 to TRBJ2-5; 8 nucleotides align to TRBD1. The V gene end was trimmed by 5 bases and the J gene end by 5 bases; junction bases not matched to a gene: 7. There are 14 residues in the CDR3. Germline V gene data show CDR1 as MNHEY and CDR2 as SVGAGI. CDR3 in DNA: TGTGCCAGCAGTACCATTGACAGGGGTGAGACCCAGTACTTC. Translation gives CASSTIDRGETQYF.

This chain links TRBV5-1 with TRBJ1-2; D not certain. Trimming removed 5 bases at V and 6 bases at J, with 17 bases between. This CDR3 has 14 amino acids. Per germline, CDR1 SGHRS and CDR2 YFSETQ. CDR3 nucleotides: TGCGCCAGCAGGCGAAGGCCAAACGAGGATGGCTACACCTTC. It codes for CASRRRPNEDGYTF.